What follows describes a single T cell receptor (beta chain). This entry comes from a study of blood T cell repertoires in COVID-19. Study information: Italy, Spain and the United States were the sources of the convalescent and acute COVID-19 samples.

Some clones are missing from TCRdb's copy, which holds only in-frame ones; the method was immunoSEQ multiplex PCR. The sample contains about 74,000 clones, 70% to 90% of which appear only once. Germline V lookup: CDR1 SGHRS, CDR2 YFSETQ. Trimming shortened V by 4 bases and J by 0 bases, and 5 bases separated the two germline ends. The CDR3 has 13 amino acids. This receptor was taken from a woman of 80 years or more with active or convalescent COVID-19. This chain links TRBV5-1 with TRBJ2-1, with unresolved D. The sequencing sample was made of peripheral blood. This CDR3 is CASSHSSYNEQFF. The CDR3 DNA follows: TGCGCCAGCAGCCACAGCTCCTACAATGAGCAGTTCTTC.